This note documents a single T cell receptor beta chain sequence. The data belong to a study of OX40 agonist ivuxolimab in advanced cancers. Study context: Partial response was recorded in three patients: one hepatocellular carcinoma and two cutaneous melanoma cases.

Sequencing used immunoSEQ multiplex PCR; TCRdb keeps in-frame clones, though not all of them. The sample consists of tens of thousands of clones, about 84% of them appearing once. V lost 1 base and J 3 bases, leaving 5 bases between the germline ends. There are 13 residues in the CDR3. Looked up from germline, CDR1 is SGHRS and CDR2 is YFSETQ. The source is an adult with an advanced solid tumor such as melanoma, head and neck, liver or kidney cancer. V and J are TRBV5-1 and TRBJ2-1, with no clear D. This sample comprised CD4+ or CD8+ T cells sorted from blood, obtained in a trial of the OX40 agonist ivuxolimab. The CDR3, as DNA: TGCGCCAGCAGCTTGACAGACTACAATGAGCAGTTCTTC. Amino acid sequence: CASSLTDYNEQFF.